The rows below give T cell receptor beta chains drawn from one sample of a study of T cells expressing NK-cell markers. After re-calling the 5' RACE reads, TCRdb lists one entry per CDR3 protein, DNA absent. The table lists 300,000 to 450,000 distinct CDR3 sequences. Sequencing was done on a sample of blood T cells: a sorted CD56 or NKG2C T cell subset, CD4+ or CD8+ T cells, or bulk PBMC T cells (not recorded which). Receptors originate from a man aged 18-70 years in good health. The CDR3 runs from the conserved cysteine through the conserved F or W.

TRBV7-8	TRBJ2-1	CASSFSPRLTSGGSNEQFF
TRBV24-1	TRBJ2-3	CATSDRLSGETQYF
TRBV13	TRBJ1-1	CASSLRGTGRTEAFF
TRBV29-1	TRBJ2-1	CSVLLAIANEQFF
TRBV7-6	TRBJ1-3	CASSRVTGSGNTIYF
TRBV3-1	TRBJ1-4	CASSDLSGNEKLFF
TRBV12-3/TRBV12-4	TRBJ2-1	CASSFGTNNEQFF
TRBV7-2	TRBJ2-7	CASSLGSAGGYEQYF
TRBV5-1	TRBJ1-5	CASSVTGTGSNQPQHF
TRBV7-2	TRBJ2-1	CASSLAGSWQGGREQFF
TRBV4-2	TRBJ2-5	CASSQPGTGGETQYF
TRBV4-1	TRBJ2-5	CASSQGDSQGWETQYF
TRBV7-8	TRBJ1-6	CASSLRQLVSPLHF
TRBV18	TRBJ1-3	CASSPYVDTGNTIYF
TRBV6-5	TRBJ2-3	CASSYSSAGGIPDTQYF
TRBV4-2	TRBJ2-5	CASSQELAARETQYF
TRBV6-5	TRBJ1-3	CASSYSAQGDNTIYF
TRBV6-1	TRBJ2-4	CASSDHGGPAKNIQYF
TRBV12-3/TRBV12-4	TRBJ1-6	CASSEGQYDLHF
TRBV19	TRBJ2-1	CASRLGTTYNEQFF
TRBV3-1	TRBJ2-7	CASSQDKVTGASYEQYF
TRBV4-1	TRBJ1-4	CASSQLFRDGREKLFF
TRBV10-3	TRBJ2-3	CAISESKVTSDTDTQYF
TRBV9	TRBJ2-1	CASSPGQYFSNEQFF
TRBV5-1	TRBJ2-3	CASSSGLKSTDTQYF
TRBV5-1	TRBJ1-1	CASSSKAWGQNTEAFF
TRBV2	TRBJ2-3	CASRTTSGGRTDTQYF
TRBV7-3	TRBJ2-7	CASSAVLARRGEQYF
TRBV6-5	TRBJ2-1	CASRRQGREQFF
TRBV12-5	TRBJ2-2	CASGLVLDKNTGELFF
TRBV5-4	TRBJ2-7	CASSFQAGLPYEQYF
TRBV29-1	TRBJ1-1	CSVEAARGLGTEAFF
TRBV12-3/TRBV12-4	TRBJ1-2	CASSVPGTGMWGYTF
TRBV20-1	TRBJ1-2	CSARGPLDRGRGYTF
TRBV20-1	TRBJ2-5	CSARPGTSETQYF
TRBV4-2	TRBJ1-6	CASSQDWGGSPLHF
TRBV12-5	TRBJ1-5	CASGLDRQGYSNQPQHF
TRBV10-3	TRBJ2-7	CAISMQGGHEQYF
TRBV5-1	TRBJ1-1	CASSLVGTGTWDTEAFF
TRBV2	TRBJ1-3	CASRTGGTGNTIYF
TRBV7-9	TRBJ2-3	CASSMGLAGGRADTQYF